This TCR beta chain is drawn from a study of CD8+ T cells in alopecia areata. Study-level findings and limits: Tofacitinib significantly decreased scalp clonality and expanded CD8+ clones among top 100. An increase in clonality over normal scalp was evident in lesional scalp, especially alopecia totalis/universalis. In scalp and blood, many expanded lesional clones persisted during tofacitinib.

The V gene end was trimmed by 3 bases and the J gene end by 6 bases; junction bases not matched to a gene: 12. Germline V CDR1 and CDR2: SNHLY, FYNNEI. This CDR3 spans 17 amino acids. About this clone itself: The antigen is not known.

The treatment is: oral pan-JAK inhibitor, 5-10 mg twice daily. After isolation, RNA underwent reverse transcription to generate cDNA as the sequencing template. Sequencing used immunoSEQ multiplex PCR; TCRdb keeps in-frame clones, though not all of them. Altogether 150,000 to 250,000 clones are present, more than 45% being singletons, with the ten largest covering approximately 5.1%. The TCR sequence derives from a human donor with alopecia areata. The sample in question was CD4+ T cells sorted from blood, obtained at week 24, from a patient treated with tofacitinib. V is TRBV2 and J is TRBJ2-2, with TRBD2 matching over 8 bases. The CDR3 nucleotides read TGTGCCAGCAGTGAGGGGTTAGCGGGAAGTATGGCCGGGGAGCTGTTTTTT. This translates into CASSEGLAGSMAGELFF.